This paragraph reports one TCR beta chain. Sequencing was performed with immunoSEQ multiplex PCR; in TCRdb, only in-frame clones are kept and a portion is missing. Among around 130,000 clones listed, 82% were seen once. This sample was taken from a study of blood T cell repertoires in COVID-19. This CDR3 has 18 amino acids. V lost 0 bases, J lost 3 bases, and 14 bases stayed unmatched. Germline lookup yields CDR1 ENHRY and CDR2 SYGVKD. The chain uses TRBV10-3 and TRBJ2-7; 7 bases line up with TRBD2. The sample was peripheral blood. The origin of this receptor is a woman aged 80 or over with acute or convalescent COVID-19. The CDR3: CAISESRGSIGTSYEQYF. For the CDR3, the DNA is TGTGCCATCAGTGAGTCGCGGGGGTCGATAGGAACGAGCTACGAGCAGTACTTC.